This entry lists 8 T cell receptor beta chains sequenced from one sample in a study of blood T cell repertoires in COVID-19. Clones were sequenced by immunoSEQ multiplex PCR, and TCRdb holds only the in-frame ones, with some missing. The top ten clones hold about 4.9% of a sample with around 200,000 clones, approximately 85% of them seen once. The sequenced sample was peripheral blood. Receptor source: a woman of 80 years or more with acute or convalescent COVID-19.

This clone was picked up a small number of times. The chain recombines TRBV7-2 with TRBJ1-5; D remains ambiguous. V was trimmed by 3 bases and J by 7 bases, leaving 10 bases between them. The CDR3 spans 13 residues. Per germline, CDR1 SGHTA and CDR2 FQGNSA. This chain's CDR3 is CASSFTLMQPQHF. CDR3 DNA sequence: TGTGCCAGCAGCTTTACTCTGATGCAGCCCCAGCATTTT.

The V call is TRBV6-5, the J call TRBJ2-1; D unclear. The V end was cut by 4 bases, the J end by 0 bases, with 10 bases between. This CDR3 region has 15 residues. CDR1 and CDR2 (germline): MNHEY, SVGAGI. The CDR3 sequence is CASSSRRSSYNEQFF. CDR3 DNA: TGTGCCAGCAGTTCTCGAAGGAGCTCCTACAATGAGCAGTTCTTC.

The chain joins TRBV18 to TRBJ1-1; D uncertain. The germline V and J ends were trimmed by 2 bases and 2 bases, with 9 bases remaining between them. Germline V gene sequence: CDR1 KGHSH, CDR2 LQKENI. This CDR3 spans 14 amino acids. CDR3 residues: CASSPLSGNTEAFF. As DNA, the CDR3 is TGTGCCAGCTCACCATTAAGCGGAAACACTGAAGCTTTCTTT.

The CDR3 sequence: CASSFGRGGIGEQFF. The CDR3 DNA sequence: TGTGCCAGCAGTTTTGGGCGTGGGGGGATTGGTGAGCAGTTCTTC. This chain joins TRBV28 and TRBJ2-1, with a tentative D call TRBD2 (6 bases). V lost 3 bases to trimming and J lost 9 bases, with 18 bases between them. CDR1 and CDR2 from the germline V gene are MDHEN and SYDVKM. The CDR3 spans 15 residues.

This chain links TRBV7-9 with TRBJ2-1; 7 positions match TRBD2. Unmatched junction bases numbered 1, after V lost 1 base and J lost 1 base. The CDR3 loop spans 15 amino acids. Germline V gives CDR1 SEHNR, CDR2 FQNEAQ (reference sequence). CDR3 sequence reads: CASSLGLASYNEQFF. Written as DNA, the CDR3 is TGTGCCAGCAGCTTAGGACTAGCTTCCTACAATGAGCAGTTCTTC.

The rearrangement joins TRBV18 to TRBJ1-1, with a weak D call TRBD1 (5 bases). This CDR3 region has 13 residues. Trimming shortened V by 6 bases and J by 1 base, and 9 bases separated the two germline ends. CDR1 KGHSH and CDR2 LQKENI come from the germline V gene. CDR3 sequence: CASSSQGNTEAFF. CDR3 nucleotides: TGTGCCAGCTCGTCGCAGGGGAACACTGAAGCTTTCTTT.

The chain joins TRBV6-2 or TRBV6-3 to TRBJ2-3, with TRBD1 matching over 9 bases. CDR3 size: 16 residues. The V gene end was trimmed by 6 bases and the J gene end by 2 bases; junction bases not matched to a gene: 9. The germline V gene encodes CDR1 MNHEY and CDR2 SVGEGT. CDR3 nucleotides: TGTGCCAGCAGCCCCTGGACAGGGGCATCCACAGATACGCAGTATTTT. Encoded protein: CASSPWTGASTDTQYF.

The chain has TRBV24-1 and TRBJ2-3; 7 bases are a match to TRBD1. The V and J ends lost 3 bases and 0 bases, in that order; junction bases with no gene match: 2. The CDR3 is 15 amino acids. Germline V CDR1 and CDR2: KGHDR, SFDVKD. CDR3 protein: CATSDPGQSTDTQYF. CDR3 DNA sequence: TGTGCCACCAGTGATCCGGGACAGAGCACAGATACGCAGTATTTT.